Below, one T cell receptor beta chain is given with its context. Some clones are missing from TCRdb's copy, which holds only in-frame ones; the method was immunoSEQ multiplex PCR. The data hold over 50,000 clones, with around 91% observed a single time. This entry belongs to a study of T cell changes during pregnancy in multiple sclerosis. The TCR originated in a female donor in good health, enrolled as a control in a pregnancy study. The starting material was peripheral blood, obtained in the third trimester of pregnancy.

CDR3 protein: CASSLPGGETGELFF. CDR3 nucleotide sequence: TGCGCCAGCAGCTTGCCAGGGGGAGAAACCGGGGAGCTGTTTTTT. The chain is built from TRBV5-1 and TRBJ2-2; 7 bases match TRBD1. With 1 base clipped from V and 5 bases from J, the junction kept 5 bases outside the gene matches. The CDR3 covers 15 residues. Germline V CDR1 and CDR2: SGHRS, YFSETQ.